This T cell receptor (beta chain) emerged from a study of CD8 T cells in Susac syndrome. The authors reverse transcribed roughly 0.5 to 1 ug RNA with random hexamers. Coverage of TCR beta CDR3 amplification by immunoSEQ multiplex PCR extended to 54 Vbeta and 13 Jbeta. Using its own MiXCR run on the immunoSEQ multiplex PCR reads, TCRdb lists one record per CDR3 protein. The sample consists of approximately 150,000 distinct CDR3 sequences, roughly 95% of them appearing once. High-throughput TCR beta sequencing covered peripheral CD8+ and CD4+ T cells. Recently defined diagnostic criteria for definite or probable disease were fulfilled by Susac syndrome patients. CDR1 is SEHNR, CDR2 FQNEAQ, per germline (reference sequence). The germline V and J ends were trimmed by 3 bases and 6 bases, with 18 bases remaining between them. This CDR3 spans 15 amino acids. To note about this clonotype: Its antigen is not identified.

Study-wide results and limits: In Susac syndrome, the CD4+ T cell repertoires did not show clonal expansion.

The specimen sequenced was CD4+ T cells from PBMCs. The chain employs TRBV7-9 and TRBJ2-7; D gene uncertain. The receptor comes from a human donor with Susac syndrome. In DNA, the CDR3 is TGTGCCAGCAGCTTCGGACGGAACGACCTCTCCGAGCAGTACTTC. Its translation: CASSFGRNDLSEQYF.